The entry below describes one T cell receptor beta chain. The sample comes from a study of blood T cells in healthy people across ages. This CDR3 has 14 amino acids. V trimming: 5 bases; J trimming: 3 bases; junction bases outside the gene matches: 5. Germline CDR1 SGHAT, CDR2 FQNNGV. Then a second PCR, running roughly 7 to 12 cycles, was carried out with a sample-barcoded 5' primer and a J-beta primer mix. Each CDR3 protein gets one entry after TCRdb re-called the 5' RACE reads with MiXCR. The top ten hold 45% to 55% of the sample, which has about 380,000 distinct CDR3 sequences, 45% to 65% seen once.

The sequence derives from a man in his sixties in good health. The sample taken for sequencing was blood. The V call is TRBV11-2, the J call TRBJ2-3, with 7 nucleotides matching TRBD1. CDR3 in amino acids: CASSPDRRTDTQYF. The DNA for the CDR3 is TGTGCCAGCAGCCCGGACAGGAGAACAGATACGCAGTATTTT. Complete variable domain (other parts from reference TRBV11-2 and TRBJ2-3): EAGVAQSPRYKIIEKRQSVAFWCNPISGHATLYWYQQILGQGPKLLIQFQNNGVVDDSQLPKDRFSAERLKGVDSTLKIQPAKLEDSAVYLCASSPDRRTDTQYFGPGTRLTVL.